Presented here are 10 T cell receptor beta chains from one specimen sequenced in a study of read filtering for tumor transcriptome and immune sequencing. Molecular barcoded adaptors covering alpha/delta and beta/gamma chains were used on about 0.4 ug RNA. Each CDR3 protein is one row after TCRdb ran MiXCR on the reads. Altogether more than 100,000 distinct CDR3 sequences are present, 13% being singletons, with the ten largest covering about 8.6%. Sequencing used a population of CD138-negative cells sorted from bone marrow. The receptors shown here come from a donor at least 40 years old with multiple myeloma.

This clonotype came up many times. The chain uses TRBV29-1 and TRBJ1-5; 8 bases line up with TRBD1. The CDR3 loop spans 13 amino acids. J was trimmed by 6 bases and V by 3 bases; bases with no gene match: 4. The V gene's germline CDR1 is SQVTM and CDR2 ANQGSEA. The DNA of the CDR3 is TGCAGCGTTGAGTCTGGGACAGGTCAGCCCCAGCATTTT. Its translation: CSVESGTGQPQHF.

This clonotype was observed at least ten times. CDR3 in DNA: TGCAGTGCTAGAGAAGTCAGGGATAATTCACCCCTCCACTTT. It is translated as CSAREVRDNSPLHF. The V call is TRBV20-1, the J call TRBJ1-6; tentative D call: TRBD1 (5 bases). Germline CDR1 DFQATT, CDR2 SNEGSKA (reference sequence). This CDR3 contains 14 residues. V lost 0 bases and J 5 bases, leaving 8 bases between the germline ends.

The gene calls are TRBV19 and TRBJ2-3, with TRBD2 matching 8 bases. The CDR3 is 14 amino acids. Losses at the gene ends were 10 bases for V and 5 bases for J; bases not matched to a gene: 11. Per the germline V gene, CDR1 is LNHDA and CDR2 is SQIVND (reference sequence). The CDR3 region is CATQSAGVKDTQYF. CDR3 sequence (DNA): TGTGCCACCCAGTCAGCGGGAGTAAAAGATACGCAGTATTTT. Together with reference TRBV19 and TRBJ2-3, the CDR3 gives the full variable domain: DGGITQSPKYLFRKEGQNVTLSCEQNLNHDAMYWYRQDPGQGLRLIYYSQIVNDFQKGDIAEGYSVSREKKESFPLTVTSAQKNPTAFYLCATQSAGVKDTQYFGPGTRLTVL.

Regarding this clonotype: One end of the junction varies from germline; a read error may be responsible. V gene TRBV29-1 combines with J gene TRBJ2-3; D unresolved. Germline V gene lookup returns CDR1 SQVTM and CDR2 ANQGSEA. There are 13 residues in the CDR3. CDR3 loop: CSVLRDTTDTLYF. DNA of the CDR3: TGCAGCGTTTTAAGAGATACCACAGATACGCTGTATTTT.

This clonotype was detected ten times or more. The V call is TRBV11-3, the J call TRBJ2-1, with 8 bases lining up with TRBD1. Germline lookup yields CDR1 SGHNT and CDR2 YENEEA. The CDR3 extends over 16 amino acids. The J segment lost 1 base and the V segment lost 1 base, leaving 3 bases of the junction unmatched. The CDR3 DNA is TGTGCCAGCAGCTTAGGCCGGACAGGGTCCTACAATGAGCAGTTCTTC. It translates to CASSLGRTGSYNEQFF.

This clonotype was found a few times. The CDR3: CSVGSTGTDTQYF. The DNA of the CDR3 is TGCAGCGTTGGGAGTACAGGCACAGATACGCAGTATTTT. The gene calls are TRBV29-1 and TRBJ2-3; no firm D call. The CDR3 covers 13 residues. The germline V gene encodes CDR1 SQVTM and CDR2 ANQGSEA. V lost 4 bases to trimming and J lost 1 base, with 9 bases between them.

This clonotype has ten or more counts. This sequence joins TRBV12-5 and TRBJ1-1; no firm D call. The germline CDR1 and CDR2 sequences are LGHNT and FRNRAP. The ends were cut back, 4 bases at V and 1 base at J, with 4 bases in the middle. The CDR3 extends over 12 amino acids. The CDR3 DNA is TGTGCTAGTGGTTCCTCGAACACTGAAGCTTTCTTT. Amino acids: CASGSSNTEAFF.

This clonotype has at least ten counts. The junction shows a germline mismatch at one end, possibly a read error. The chain uses TRBV20-1 and TRBJ2-1; 8 bases are shared with TRBD2. Germline lookup yields CDR1 DFQATT and CDR2 SNEGSKA (reference sequence). CDR3 length equals 13 residues. The chain's CDR3 is CSARGTSSGERFF. The CDR3 DNA is TGCAGTGCTAGAGGGACTAGCTCCGGTGAGCGGTTCTTC.

In this sample, this clonotype turned up many times. V is TRBV5-1 and J is TRBJ1-1; a possible D gene is TRBD1 (6 bases). V dropped 4 bases and J dropped 5 bases, with 15 bases sitting between them. Germline V gene lookup returns CDR1 SGHRS and CDR2 YFSETQ. There are 14 residues in the CDR3. CDR3 in amino acids: CASSGRGAETEAFF. Written as DNA, the CDR3 is TGCGCCAGCAGCGGGAGGGGGGCTGAAACTGAAGCTTTCTTT.

This clonotype was observed once. A clone one base away is much larger, so this may be a read error. The CDR3 carries no conserved terminal phenylalanine or tryptophan, so it likely arises from a read error. In DNA, the CDR3 is TGTGCCAGCAGTCCGGGACTCTTCTACGAGCAGTACTTG. Its protein product is CASSPGLFYEQYL. The chain joins TRBV14 to TRBJ2-7; D possibly corresponds to TRBD2 (6 bases). The CDR3 covers 13 residues. Looked up from germline, CDR1 is SGHDN and CDR2 is FVKESK. V was clipped by 6 bases and J by 3 bases, with 12 bases between them.